The rows below give T cell receptor beta chains drawn from one sample of a study of CD4+ T cells in melanoma. Clones were sequenced by immunoSEQ multiplex PCR, and TCRdb holds only the in-frame ones, with some missing. In the table there are 13,000 to 15,000 clones, about 64% of which are singletons. Material for sequencing was cells from a culture (not recorded whether cultured in vitro). These receptors all stem from a human donor with melanoma. Both conserved end residues are part of each CDR3. Each record gives: J gene, V gene, clone size, D gene, CDR3 protein, CDR3 DNA. D genes are given only for firm matches. For some rows the clone size is stated as once, few or many, or as a class when expanded; others skip it.

J: TRBJ2-1
V: TRBV7-2
size: -
D: TRBD2
CDR3: CASRRSSGGNEQFF
DNA: TGTGCCAGCCGTCGGTCTAGCGGGGGGAATGAGCAGTTCTTC

J: TRBJ2-7
V: TRBV20-1
size: -
D: -
CDR3: CSAELNEQYF
DNA: TGCAGTGCTGAATTAAACGAGCAGTACTTC

J: TRBJ1-2
V: TRBV6-5
size: few
D: -
CDR3: CASRRGLNYGYTF
DNA: TGTGCCAGCCGACGCGGCCTGAACTATGGCTACACCTTC

J: TRBJ2-1
V: TRBV7-6
size: -
D: TRBD2
CDR3: CASSLWASGEYNEQFF
DNA: TGTGCCAGCAGCCTCTGGGCTAGCGGGGAATACAATGAGCAGTTCTTC

J: TRBJ2-1
V: TRBV6-1
size: -
D: -
CDR3: CASSEEGRFPSGKQFF
DNA: TGTGCCAGCAGTGAAGAGGGTCGGTTCCCGTCTGGTAAGCAGTTCTTC

J: TRBJ2-7
V: TRBV18
size: -
D: -
CDR3: CASSWFGDEQYF
DNA: TGTGCCAGCTCATGGTTCGGAGACGAGCAGTACTTC

J: TRBJ2-2
V: TRBV2
size: -
D: TRBD2
CDR3: CASIGAGDGNGELFF
DNA: TGTGCCAGCATAGGGGCGGGGGACGGGAACGGGGAGCTGTTTTTT

J: TRBJ2-5
V: TRBV2
size: -
D: -
CDR3: CATNVQGVGETQYF
DNA: TGTGCCACGAACGTACAGGGTGTGGGGGAGACCCAGTACTTC

J: TRBJ1-4
V: TRBV10-2
size: few
D: -
CDR3: CASSESEEKLFF
DNA: TGCGCCAGCAGTGAGTCGGAGGAAAAACTGTTTTTT

J: TRBJ1-2
V: TRBV5-4
size: -
D: -
CDR3: CASSRDPSPFGYTF
DNA: TGTGCCAGCAGCCGAGACCCATCCCCATTTGGCTACACCTTC

J: TRBJ2-1
V: TRBV6-4
size: -
D: -
CDR3: CASSRWGRDPYNEQFF
DNA: TGTGCCAGCAGCCGTTGGGGTAGGGACCCTTACAATGAGCAGTTCTTC

J: TRBJ1-3
V: TRBV11-2
size: -
D: -
CDR3: CASTPTPGNTIYF
DNA: TGTGCCAGCACCCCGACCCCGGGAAACACCATATATTTT

J: TRBJ2-5
V: TRBV5-1
size: few
D: TRBD2
CDR3: CASSGGGEETQYF
DNA: TGCGCCAGCAGTGGCGGGGGGGAAGAGACCCAGTACTTC

J: TRBJ2-5
V: TRBV11-2
size: -
D: TRBD2
CDR3: CASSLGTSGGAQYF
DNA: TGTGCCAGCAGCCTCGGGACTAGCGGAGGGGCCCAGTACTTC

J: TRBJ2-3
V: TRBV7-3
size: few
D: -
CDR3: CASSLVTTDTQYF
DNA: TGTGCCAGCAGCTTAGTGACGACAGATACGCAGTATTTT

J: TRBJ2-7
V: TRBV5-1
size: -
D: TRBD2
CDR3: CASSLVPGGAADYEQYF
DNA: TGCGCCAGCAGCTTGGTGCCCGGGGGGGCAGCGGACTACGAGCAGTACTTC

J: TRBJ2-7
V: TRBV18
size: -
D: -
CDR3: CASSSDSRSYEQYF
DNA: TGTGCCAGCTCTTCGGACAGCAGATCCTACGAGCAGTACTTC

J: TRBJ1-3
V: TRBV5-5
size: -
D: -
CDR3: CASSLVSGVSGNTIYF
DNA: TGTGCCAGCAGCTTGGTGTCAGGGGTCTCTGGAAACACCATATATTTT

J: TRBJ1-6
V: TRBV27
size: -
D: -
CDR3: CASSPGPGVAYNSPLHF
DNA: TGTGCCAGCAGTCCCGGGCCCGGGGTGGCCTATAATTCACCCCTCCACTTT

J: TRBJ1-3
V: TRBV6-5
size: -
D: TRBD1
CDR3: CASSLSGTGTGNTIYF
DNA: TGTGCCAGCAGTTTATCCGGGACAGGGACTGGAAACACCATATATTTT

J: TRBJ1-3
V: TRBV5-1
size: -
D: -
CDR3: CASSLRPGGGNTIYF
DNA: TGCGCCAGCAGCCTGCGACCCGGCGGTGGAAACACCATATATTTT

J: TRBJ2-7
V: TRBV6-1
size: -
D: TRBD1
CDR3: CASWTGTGPDYEQYF
DNA: TGTGCCAGCTGGACCGGGACAGGGCCCGACTACGAGCAGTACTTC

J: TRBJ1-5
V: TRBV5-1
size: few
D: -
CDR3: CASSKDGNSNQPQHF
DNA: TGCGCCAGCAGCAAGGACGGGAATAGCAATCAGCCCCAGCATTTT

J: TRBJ2-7
V: TRBV10-3
size: few
D: TRBD2
CDR3: CAITRTTSGVTYEQYF
DNA: TGTGCCATCACCCGGACGACTAGCGGGGTCACCTACGAGCAGTACTTC

J: TRBJ2-1
V: TRBV9
size: -
D: TRBD1
CDR3: CASSVRGTGSGNEQFF
DNA: TGTGCCAGCAGCGTACGGGGGACAGGGTCGGGCAATGAGCAGTTCTTC

J: TRBJ2-3
V: TRBV19
size: few
D: TRBD2
CDR3: CATRAGAADTQYF
DNA: TGTGCCACCAGAGCGGGGGCGGCAGATACGCAGTATTTT

J: TRBJ1-2
V: TRBV2
size: -
D: TRBD1
CDR3: CASSDRGGYTF
DNA: TGTGCCAGCAGCGACAGGGGTGGCTACACCTTC

J: TRBJ1-1
V: TRBV11-2
size: few
D: TRBD1
CDR3: CASRQNRGTNTEAFF
DNA: TGTGCCAGCAGACAAAACAGGGGAACTAACACTGAAGCTTTCTTT